Listed below are T cell receptor beta chains from one sample, sequenced in a study of control samples from healthy donors and cancer patients. TCRdb's copy holds only in-frame clones and misses some; the assay was immunoSEQ multiplex PCR. The data hold roughly 170,000 clones, with just under 95% observed a single time. The sample taken for sequencing was blood. The receptors were sampled from a woman aged 60-75 years in good health. Each CDR3 is given with its conserved first and last residue. Fields, in order: CDR3 length, clone size, D gene, J gene, V gene, CDR3 DNA, CDR3 protein. The D gene is left open where the match is weak. The size field is filled for only some rows; it gives once, few, many or a size class.

len: 15; abundance: once; d_gene: NA; j_gene: TRBJ2-5; v_gene: TRBV19; CDR3nt: TGTGCCAGTAGTCAACCGGGACGGGGGAAAGAGACCCAGTACTTC; CDR3aa: CASSQPGRGKETQYF
len: 13; abundance: NA; d_gene: NA; j_gene: TRBJ1-1; v_gene: TRBV7-3; CDR3nt: TGTGCCAGCAGCCCGGATCGACACACTGAAGCTTTCTTT; CDR3aa: CASSPDRHTEAFF
len: 14; abundance: NA; d_gene: NA; j_gene: TRBJ1-2; v_gene: TRBV9; CDR3nt: TGTGCCAGCAGCGTAGATAGGGAAAAGGACGGCTACACCTTC; CDR3aa: CASSVDREKDGYTF
len: 15; abundance: NA; d_gene: TRBD1; j_gene: TRBJ2-2; v_gene: TRBV29-1; CDR3nt: TGCAGCGTTGCGTGGACAGGGAATAACACCGGGGAGCTGTTTTTT; CDR3aa: CSVAWTGNNTGELFF
len: 14; abundance: NA; d_gene: NA; j_gene: TRBJ2-7; v_gene: TRBV6-2/TRBV6-3; CDR3nt: TGTGCCAGCAGCTCAAGTCCTAATACCTACGAGCAGTACTTC; CDR3aa: CASSSSPNTYEQYF
len: 14; abundance: NA; d_gene: NA; j_gene: TRBJ1-2; v_gene: TRBV6-4; CDR3nt: TGTGCCAGCAGTCTCGAACAGGGCAGTTCGGGCTACACCTTC; CDR3aa: CASSLEQGSSGYTF
len: 15; abundance: NA; d_gene: TRBD2; j_gene: TRBJ2-7; v_gene: TRBV25-1; CDR3nt: TGTGCCAGCAGTGACGCTAGCGGGAATTACTACGAGCAGTACTTC; CDR3aa: CASSDASGNYYEQYF
len: 17; abundance: NA; d_gene: NA; j_gene: TRBJ1-6; v_gene: TRBV6-1; CDR3nt: TGTGCCAGCAGTGAAATCTTCCCCGGGGGTTATAATTCACCCCTCCACTTT; CDR3aa: CASSEIFPGGYNSPLHF
len: 17; abundance: NA; d_gene: TRBD2; j_gene: TRBJ2-2; v_gene: TRBV9; CDR3nt: TGTGCCAGCAGCGTAGGACTAGCGGGGGCCCCTGACGGGGAGCTGTTTTTT; CDR3aa: CASSVGLAGAPDGELFF
len: 13; abundance: few; d_gene: NA; j_gene: TRBJ1-3; v_gene: TRBV6-5; CDR3nt: TGTGCCAGCAGTTACGCGTACGGAAACACCATATATTTT; CDR3aa: CASSYAYGNTIYF
len: 14; abundance: NA; d_gene: NA; j_gene: TRBJ1-2; v_gene: TRBV2; CDR3nt: TGTGCCAGCAGTGGCCTAGACAGGAACTATGGCTACACCTTC; CDR3aa: CASSGLDRNYGYTF
len: 13; abundance: NA; d_gene: NA; j_gene: TRBJ2-7; v_gene: TRBV11-3; CDR3nt: TGTGCCAGCAGCTTTAGTTTTGCCTACGAGCAGTACTTC; CDR3aa: CASSFSFAYEQYF
len: 14; abundance: NA; d_gene: NA; j_gene: TRBJ2-2; v_gene: TRBV4-3; CDR3nt: TGCGCCAGCAGCCAAGATCCGGGGATCCGGGAGCTGTTTTTT; CDR3aa: CASSQDPGIRELFF
len: 13; abundance: NA; d_gene: NA; j_gene: TRBJ1-2; v_gene: TRBV30; CDR3nt: TGTGCCTGGAGTTATCGGGGTTCGGATGGCTACACCTTC; CDR3aa: CAWSYRGSDGYTF
len: 14; abundance: NA; d_gene: NA; j_gene: TRBJ1-2; v_gene: TRBV6-4; CDR3nt: TGTGCCAGCAGTGACTGGCCTGAGCCTAGGGGCTACACCTTC; CDR3aa: CASSDWPEPRGYTF
len: 13; abundance: NA; d_gene: NA; j_gene: TRBJ1-2; v_gene: TRBV2; CDR3nt: TGTGCCAGCAGTGTAGGGGAGTTGGATGGCTACACCTTC; CDR3aa: CASSVGELDGYTF
len: 16; abundance: NA; d_gene: TRBD1; j_gene: TRBJ1-6; v_gene: TRBV7-9; CDR3nt: TGTGCCAGCAGCTTAGGAGCGACAGGGGATGATTCACCCCTCCACTTT; CDR3aa: CASSLGATGDDSPLHF
len: 14; abundance: NA; d_gene: NA; j_gene: TRBJ1-5; v_gene: TRBV6-6; CDR3nt: TGTGCCAGCACTGTCCAGGGACGCAATCAGCCCCAGCATTTT; CDR3aa: CASTVQGRNQPQHF
len: 15; abundance: NA; d_gene: NA; j_gene: TRBJ2-6; v_gene: TRBV6-5; CDR3nt: TGTGCCAGCAGCCCAAGCTTCTCTGGGGCCAACGTCCTGACTTTC; CDR3aa: CASSPSFSGANVLTF
len: 12; abundance: NA; d_gene: NA; j_gene: TRBJ1-6; v_gene: TRBV7-9; CDR3nt: TGTGCCAGCACCCCGGGGGGTTCACCCCTCCACTTT; CDR3aa: CASTPGGSPLHF
len: 16; abundance: NA; d_gene: NA; j_gene: TRBJ2-5; v_gene: TRBV10-3; CDR3nt: TGTGCCATCAGTCCCTCTGGATGGGGGAATCAAGAGACCCAGTACTTC; CDR3aa: CAISPSGWGNQETQYF
len: 18; abundance: NA; d_gene: TRBD2; j_gene: TRBJ2-1; v_gene: TRBV18; CDR3nt: TGTGCCAGCTCACCGACTAGCGGGGGGGCCCCAGGCGACAATGAGCAGTTCTTC; CDR3aa: CASSPTSGGAPGDNEQFF
len: 13; abundance: once; d_gene: NA; j_gene: TRBJ1-6; v_gene: TRBV7-9; CDR3nt: TGTGCCAGCAGCTTAGAGGGCACACCACCCCTCCACTTT; CDR3aa: CASSLEGTPPLHF
len: 15; abundance: NA; d_gene: TRBD1; j_gene: TRBJ2-3; v_gene: TRBV6-4; CDR3nt: TGTGCCAGCAGAATAACAGGGGGCGCGGAGGGTACGCAGTATTTT; CDR3aa: CASRITGGAEGTQYF
len: 17; abundance: NA; d_gene: NA; j_gene: TRBJ2-3; v_gene: TRBV2; CDR3nt: TGTGCCAGCAGTGATTACGGTTCCTTCAGAAGCACAGATACGCAGTATTTT; CDR3aa: CASSDYGSFRSTDTQYF
len: 15; abundance: NA; d_gene: TRBD1; j_gene: TRBJ1-3; v_gene: TRBV7-9; CDR3nt: TGTGCCAGCAGCTGGGACAGGGGCTCTGGAAACACCATATATTTT; CDR3aa: CASSWDRGSGNTIYF
len: 15; abundance: NA; d_gene: NA; j_gene: TRBJ1-5; v_gene: TRBV5-8; CDR3nt: TGTGCCAGCAGCTTGTGGGGCGGGGACAATCAGCCCCAGCATTTT; CDR3aa: CASSLWGGDNQPQHF
len: 14; abundance: NA; d_gene: NA; j_gene: TRBJ1-3; v_gene: TRBV28; CDR3nt: TGTGCCAGCATTGGGCGGCCTTCTGGAAACACCATATATTTT; CDR3aa: CASIGRPSGNTIYF
len: 14; abundance: few; d_gene: NA; j_gene: TRBJ2-5; v_gene: TRBV9; CDR3nt: TGTGCCAGCAGCGGGGGGGTTAGCGGCGAGACCCAGTACTTC; CDR3aa: CASSGGVSGETQYF
len: 17; abundance: NA; d_gene: NA; j_gene: TRBJ1-3; v_gene: TRBV19; CDR3nt: TGTGCCAGTAGTATAGATCATTGGGTCAACTCTGGAAACACCATATATTTT; CDR3aa: CASSIDHWVNSGNTIYF
len: 14; abundance: NA; d_gene: NA; j_gene: TRBJ1-6; v_gene: TRBV6-5; CDR3nt: TGTGCCAGTGCAGGGGCGAGGTTGGATTCACCCCTCCACTTT; CDR3aa: CASAGARLDSPLHF
len: 16; abundance: NA; d_gene: NA; j_gene: TRBJ2-1; v_gene: TRBV5-1; CDR3nt: TGCGCCAGCAGCTTGGCCACCGGGGTAAGGAGCAATGAGCAGTTCTTC; CDR3aa: CASSLATGVRSNEQFF
len: 17; abundance: NA; d_gene: NA; j_gene: TRBJ1-2; v_gene: TRBV18; CDR3nt: TGTGCCAGCTCACCAGGCCCGGGGGGGGTTCGAACCTATGGCTACACCTTC; CDR3aa: CASSPGPGGVRTYGYTF
len: 14; abundance: NA; d_gene: NA; j_gene: TRBJ1-1; v_gene: TRBV6-5; CDR3nt: TGTGCCAGCAGTTACGGAGGGGACCAAGGGATTGCTTTCTTT; CDR3aa: CASSYGGDQGIAFF
len: 15; abundance: NA; d_gene: NA; j_gene: TRBJ1-1; v_gene: TRBV19; CDR3nt: TGTGCCAGTAGTACGGAGACACTCATGAACACTGAAGCTTTCTTT; CDR3aa: CASSTETLMNTEAFF
len: 15; abundance: NA; d_gene: NA; j_gene: TRBJ2-1; v_gene: TRBV19; CDR3nt: TGTGCCAGTAGACTTACCGACCTCCGGGACAATGAGCAGTTCTTC; CDR3aa: CASRLTDLRDNEQFF
len: 14; abundance: few; d_gene: NA; j_gene: TRBJ2-6; v_gene: TRBV29-1; CDR3nt: TGCAGCGTTGCCGTGGACTCTGGGGCCAACGTCCTGACTTTC; CDR3aa: CSVAVDSGANVLTF
len: 14; abundance: NA; d_gene: TRBD2; j_gene: TRBJ2-3; v_gene: TRBV20-1; CDR3nt: TGCAGTGCTAGTGTGGGGGGGAGCACAGATACGCAGTATTTT; CDR3aa: CSASVGGSTDTQYF
len: 17; abundance: NA; d_gene: NA; j_gene: TRBJ1-6; v_gene: TRBV6-4; CDR3nt: TGTGCCAGCACCCAACCGCAGGGTTGGGCTTATAATTCACCCCTCCACTTT; CDR3aa: CASTQPQGWAYNSPLHF
len: 13; abundance: NA; d_gene: NA; j_gene: TRBJ1-1; v_gene: TRBV6-6; CDR3nt: TGTGCCAGCAGTTACAGGTTGGGGACTGAAGCTTTCTTT; CDR3aa: CASSYRLGTEAFF